What follows are 17 T cell receptor beta chains derived from one specimen sequenced in a study of blood T cell repertoires in COVID-19. Data came from immunoSEQ multiplex PCR; TCRdb stores just in-frame clones and leaves some out. Of approximately 300,000 clones listed, approximately 82% are singletons. The sequenced sample was peripheral blood. Every receptor here comes from a woman in her fifties or sixties with acute or convalescent COVID-19.

The V and J genes are TRBV6-5 and TRBJ2-2; 9 positions match TRBD1. This CDR3 is 15 amino acids long. Germline lookup yields CDR1 MNHEY and CDR2 SVGAGI. J was trimmed by 5 bases and V by 6 bases; bases with no gene match: 7. The CDR3 region has the DNA TGTGCCAGCAGCCCGGGACAGGGAAGAACCGGGGAGCTGTTTTTT. This sequence encodes CASSPGQGRTGELFF.

This clone was seen once. This chain links TRBV18 with TRBJ1-2; the match to TRBD1 covers 8 bases. This CDR3 spans 13 amino acids. CDR1 is KGHSH and CDR2 is LQKENI in the germline V gene. The V and J ends lost 3 bases and 7 bases, in that order; junction bases with no gene match: 4. DNA of the CDR3: TGTGCCAGCTCACCCGGACAGGGCAGTGGCTACACCTTC. It yields the protein CASSPGQGSGYTF. The full variable domain, completed using reference TRBV18 and TRBJ1-2, is NAGVMQNPRHLVRRRGQEARLRCSPMKGHSHVYWYRQLPEEGLKFMVYLQKENIIDESGMPKERFSAEFPKEGPSILRIQQVVRGDSAAYFCASSPGQGSGYTFGSGTRLTVV.

The chain carries TRBV5-1 and TRBJ2-3, with 13 bases matching TRBD2. The CDR3 has 16 residues. Germline trimming cut 0 bases from V and 4 bases from J; bases unmatched to any gene: 2. Germline CDR1 SGHRS, CDR2 YFSETQ. CDR3 coding DNA: TGCGCCAGCAGCTTGGGGACTAGCGGGAGATCAGATACGCAGTATTTT. This encodes CASSLGTSGRSDTQYF.

Here the CDR3 DNA reads TGTGCCAGCAGTTTCTGGGGGCAGGGTCAGCCCCAGCATTTT. This sequence encodes CASSFWGQGQPQHF. J is TRBJ1-5 and V is TRBV28, with D possibly TRBD1 on 6 matching bases. This CDR3 spans 14 amino acids. Germline-derived CDR1 and CDR2 are MDHEN and SYDVKM. V was pared by 3 bases and J by 6 bases, with 12 bases between.

This chain connects TRBV5-1 to TRBJ2-7; D not certain. Trimming cost V 0 bases and J 0 bases, with 7 bases left between them. The germline V gene has CDR1 SGHRS and CDR2 YFSETQ. The CDR3 sequence is 14 residues long. The DNA of the CDR3 is TGCGCCAGCAGCTTGGTTGGCGGCTCCTACGAGCAGTACGTC. Amino acid sequence: CASSLVGGSYEQYV.

The J gene is TRBJ2-7, the V gene TRBV6-8; tentative D call: TRBD1 (5 bases). From germline, CDR1 is MNHGY and CDR2 SAAAGT. V was shortened by 7 bases and J by 7 bases, with 17 bases between the two germline ends. The CDR3 is 13 residues long. As DNA, the CDR3 is TGTGCCAGCACTCGAGGCCCAGGGTGGGAGCAGTACGTC. This codes for CASTRGPGWEQYV.

DNA for the CDR3: TGCGCCAGCAGTGAGCCCGCACGGGGATACGCCGGGGAGCTGTTTTTT. It codes for CASSEPARGYAGELFF. The rearrangement links TRBV10-1 to TRBJ2-2, with a possible D match to TRBD2 (5 bases). V lost 2 bases to trimming and J lost 6 bases, with 16 bases between them. This CDR3 contains 16 residues. CDR1 is WNHNN, CDR2 SYGVQD, per germline (reference sequence).

V usage is TRBV7-9 and J usage is TRBJ2-2; unclear D gene. The germline V and J ends were trimmed by 9 bases and 1 base, with 12 bases remaining between them. The germline V gene has CDR1 SEHNR and CDR2 FQNEAQ (reference sequence). The CDR3 loop spans 14 amino acids. The CDR3 sequence: CASQVSGNTGELFF. The CDR3 DNA sequence: TGTGCCAGTCAAGTCTCGGGGAACACCGGGGAGCTGTTTTTT.

The V gene is TRBV10-2, the J gene TRBJ1-1, with 7 bases that match TRBD1. V was pared by 7 bases and J by 8 bases, with 13 bases of the junction left unmatched. CDR3 length equals 14 residues. The germline V gene encodes CDR1 WSHSY and CDR2 SAAADI. CDR3 nucleotide sequence: TGCGCCAGCATACCTCGACAGGGTGTAGTCGAAGCTTTCTTT. Translated, it gives CASIPRQGVVEAFF.

The chain employs TRBV7-9 and TRBJ2-1; TRBD1 matches at 9 bases. This CDR3 is 16 amino acids long. Losses at the gene ends were 7 bases for V and 5 bases for J; bases not matched to a gene: 12. Germline V gives CDR1 SEHNR, CDR2 FQNEAQ (reference sequence). The CDR3 reads CASIFLIQGADNEQFF. CDR3 DNA sequence: TGTGCCAGCATCTTTCTCATACAGGGGGCGGACAATGAGCAGTTCTTC.

As to this clone: The sample has other DNA sequences that encode this CDR3 too. The chain combines TRBV20-1 with TRBJ2-1; D uncertain. There are 11 residues in the CDR3. V gave up 2 bases and J gave up 8 bases, with 7 bases separating them. Germline V gene data show CDR1 as DFQATT and CDR2 as SNEGSKA (reference sequence). The CDR3 coding sequence is TGCAGTGCTAGACGGGTCGATGAGCAGTTCTTC. It codes for CSARRVDEQFF.

The V call is TRBV10-1, the J call TRBJ1-2; 8 bases agree with TRBD1. Germline CDR1 WNHNN, CDR2 SYGVQD (reference sequence). The CDR3 loop spans 14 amino acids. V gave up 2 bases and J gave up 3 bases; unmatched junction bases: 2. CDR3 coding DNA: TGCGCCAGCAGTGAGACGGACAGGGACTATGGCTACACCTTC. It specifies CASSETDRDYGYTF.

V is TRBV4-1 and J is TRBJ2-2; 7 bases agree with TRBD1. Germline assignment: CDR1 MGHRA and CDR2 YSYEKL. V dropped 3 bases and J dropped 6; count of bases not matched to a gene: 7. This CDR3 spans 15 amino acids. The CDR3 nucleotides are TGCGCCAGCAGCCACACTGACAGGGCGTCCGGGGAGCTGTTTTTT. It encodes CASSHTDRASGELFF.

V gene TRBV5-1 combines with J gene TRBJ2-2; the D gene is possibly TRBD2 (6 bases). Per the germline V gene, CDR1 is SGHRS and CDR2 is YFSETQ. This CDR3 comprises 14 residues. V lost 0 bases to trimming and J lost 5 bases, with 8 bases between them. Here the CDR3 DNA reads TGCGCCAGCAGCTTGGAGGCGGGAACCGGGGAGCTGTTTTTT. Translated: CASSLEAGTGELFF.

The rearrangement uses TRBV6-5 and TRBJ1-2; D might be TRBD1 (5 bases). CDR1 and CDR2 (germline): MNHEY, SVGAGI. Trimming removed 6 bases from V and 0 bases from J, with 11 bases in between. The CDR3 is 14 residues long. The CDR3 bases are TGTGCCAGCAGAATGTTAGGGGCTAACTATGGCTACACCTTC. Amino acids: CASRMLGANYGYTF.

Only one count was recorded for this clone. The rearrangement links TRBV19 to TRBJ1-3, with a tentative D call TRBD1 (5 bases). This CDR3 has 13 residues. V lost 4 bases, J lost 2 bases, and 6 bases lay in between. Germline CDR1 LNHDA, CDR2 SQIVND (reference sequence). The CDR3 DNA reads as TGTGCCAGTAGTAAGGGGCCTGGAAACACCATATATTTT. Encoded protein: CASSKGPGNTIYF.

This chain links TRBV12-3 or TRBV12-4 with TRBJ2-3, with TRBD2 as a possible D gene (6 bases). CDR3 length equals 13 residues. Trimming removed 8 bases at V and 5 bases at J, with 14 bases between. The DNA of the CDR3 is TGTGCCAGCCAGCTCGGGAGTAAAGATACGCAGTATTTT. Protein product: CASQLGSKDTQYF.